The next 30 T cell receptor beta chains were all read from a single sample in a study of T cell responses to AZD1222 COVID-19 vaccine (dated by TCRdb to the early 2020s). Library prep was done by the immunoSEQ multiplex PCR assay. TCRdb took over this immuneACCESS table, retaining in-frame rearrangements with V and J assigned. Such tables are incomplete; in checked studies, under half of the missing clones stem from an unresolved V gene, and the remainder is unexplained. For this sample the table gives 130,000 to 150,000 clones, of which around nine tenths were detected only once. The ten largest clones add up to 5.5% to 6.5% of the sample. The sample's time point label, in plain terms: baseline before first vaccination. Sequences were derived from peripheral blood, sampled on day 0 of AZD1222 vaccination. All receptors derive from an adult in good health.

This chain uses TRBV5-1 with TRBJ2-5, with TRBD2 identical over 9 bases. The CDR3 has 13 amino acids. V lost 4 bases, J lost 3 bases, and 1 base stayed unmatched. CDR1 is SGHRS and CDR2 is YFSETQ in the germline V gene. CDR3 in amino acids: CASSRLAEETQYF. The CDR3 region has the DNA TGCGCCAGCAGCAGACTAGCGGAAGAGACCCAGTACTTC.

The chain uses TRBV30 and TRBJ2-2; 7 nucleotides line up with TRBD1. The CDR3 consists of 14 residues. V was clipped by 7 bases and J by 5 bases; unmatched bases: 10. From germline, CDR1 is GTSNPN and CDR2 SVGIG (reference sequence). DNA for the CDR3: TGTGCCTTCATAGGGACAGACCTAACCGGGGAGCTGTTTTTT. This sequence encodes CAFIGTDLTGELFF.

The rearrangement joins TRBV11-2 to TRBJ2-4, with TRBD1 matching over 8 bases. Germline V gene sequence: CDR1 SGHAT, CDR2 FQNNGV. Trimming at V came to 5 bases and at J to 3 bases, leaving 3 bases not matched to a gene. The CDR3 totals 14 residues. CDR3 residues: CASSLTGGKNIQYF. The CDR3 DNA reads TGTGCCAGCAGCCTAACAGGGGGCAAAAACATTCAGTACTTC. Drawing the rest from reference TRBV11-2 and TRBJ2-4, the complete variable domain is EAGVAQSPRYKIIEKRQSVAFWCNPISGHATLYWYQQILGQGPKLLIQFQNNGVVDDSQLPKDRFSAERLKGVDSTLKIQPAKLEDSAVYLCASSLTGGKNIQYFGAGTRLSVL.

This rearrangement joins TRBV4-3 to TRBJ2-7; possible D gene TRBD2, 6 bases. The CDR3 is made up of 15 amino acids. Germline V CDR1 and CDR2: LGHNA, YSLEER. V was cut by 3 bases and J by 3 bases, with 15 bases left in between. This chain's CDR3 is CASSQLHGGFYEQYF. The CDR3 DNA is TGCGCCAGCAGCCAGCTGCACGGGGGATTCTACGAGCAGTACTTC.

The CDR3 DNA reads as TGTGCCAGCAGTTTATCGCTCGGGGTGGGCACTGAAGCTTTCTTT. Protein sequence: CASSLSLGVGTEAFF. The rearrangement joins TRBV27 to TRBJ1-1; D ambiguous. The CDR3 sequence is 15 residues long. The V and J ends lost 0 bases and 4 bases respectively, with 12 bases between them. Germline lookup yields CDR1 MNHEY and CDR2 SMNVEV (reference sequence).

V and J are TRBV6-6 and TRBJ2-7, with D maybe TRBD2 (6 bases). In germline, CDR1 is MNHNY, CDR2 SVGAGI (reference sequence). V was cut by 5 bases and J by 2 bases, with 13 bases left in between. The CDR3 contains 14 residues. CDR3 bases: TGTGCCAGCAGTCAGAGGGACTTTCCCTACGAGCAGTACTTC. Encoded protein: CASSQRDFPYEQYF.

The rearrangement joins TRBV6-5 to TRBJ1-1; TRBD1 is a possible D gene (5 bases). CDR1 and CDR2 (germline): MNHEY, SVGAGI. This CDR3 comprises 14 residues. Trimming stripped 0 bases from V and 5 bases from J, with 10 bases between. The CDR3 DNA is TGTGCCAGCAGTTACTCGCCAGGGAGAACTGAAGCTTTCTTT. It yields the protein CASSYSPGRTEAFF.

The chain links TRBV3-1 (or the pseudogene TRBV3-2) to TRBJ2-1; 7 nucleotides align to TRBD1. Germline lookup yields CDR1 LGHDT and CDR2 YNNKEL (reference sequence). V lost 3 bases and J lost 6; bases outside the gene matches: 8. The CDR3 loop spans 15 amino acids. Here the CDR3 DNA reads TGTGCCAGCAGCCAGTGGGACAGCTGGGGCAATGAGCAGTTCTTC. It yields the protein CASSQWDSWGNEQFF.

This clone was recorded a few times. This chain joins TRBV6-2 or TRBV6-3 and TRBJ1-2, with 7 bases lining up with TRBD1. V dropped 4 bases and J dropped 1; count of bases not matched to a gene: 9. This CDR3 region has 16 residues. Germline CDR1 MNHEY, CDR2 SVGEGT. The DNA of the CDR3 is TGTGCCAGCAGTTCCGTGAGACAGGGAGGTAACTATGGCTACACCTTC. Translated: CASSSVRQGGNYGYTF.

The rearrangement links TRBV30 to TRBJ1-2; TRBD1 agrees at 9 bases. The CDR3 sequence is 15 residues long. After removal of 3 bases from V and 4 bases from J, the junction contained 9 bases not matched to a gene. Germline assignment: CDR1 GTSNPN and CDR2 SVGIG (reference sequence). The CDR3 nucleotides are TGTGCCTGGAGAGCCCGACAGGGGGGGACCTATGGCTACACCTTC. It encodes CAWRARQGGTYGYTF.

This rearrangement joins TRBV10-1 to TRBJ2-5; unclear D gene. From germline, CDR1 is WNHNN and CDR2 SYGVQD (reference sequence). The CDR3 has 15 residues. V gave up 6 bases and J gave up 5 bases, with 19 bases separating them. CDR3 coding DNA: TGCGCCAGCAGCCCCGGTAACAGATATTGGGAGACCCAGTACTTC. Translating it yields CASSPGNRYWETQYF.

This clone was observed a few times. V and J are TRBV27 and TRBJ1-2; D may be TRBD1 (5 bases). From germline, CDR1 is MNHEY and CDR2 SMNVEV (reference sequence). V was clipped by 3 bases and J by 3 bases, with 11 bases between them. The CDR3 consists of 14 residues. The CDR3 DNA reads TGTGCCAGCAGTTTTTACGGGGCAGACTATGGCTACACCTTC. Translation: CASSFYGADYGYTF.

V usage is TRBV7-9 and J usage is TRBJ2-7; 10 bases map to TRBD1. V was clipped by 5 bases and J by 3 bases; unmatched bases: 10. The CDR3 is 16 residues long. Germline V lookup: CDR1 SEHNR, CDR2 FQNEAQ (reference sequence). The CDR3 nucleotides read TGTGCCAGCAGCCCGCCCGGACAGGGGGTAGACTACGAGCAGTACTTC. Its protein is CASSPPGQGVDYEQYF.

The chain recombines TRBV7-9 with TRBJ2-3; TRBD2 aligns across 8 bases. Germline V gene lookup returns CDR1 SEHNR and CDR2 FQNEAQ (reference sequence). This CDR3 region has 14 residues. J was trimmed by 6 bases and V by 3 bases; bases with no gene match: 5. The CDR3 nucleotides read TGTGCCAGCAGCTTTGGGCGGGAGGCGGATACGCAGTATTTT. Its translation: CASSFGREADTQYF.

The chain recombines TRBV24-1 with TRBJ2-7; D not certain. The V and J ends lost 3 bases and 2 bases respectively, with 7 bases between them. The V gene's germline CDR1 is KGHDR and CDR2 SFDVKD. The CDR3 is 13 residues long. The CDR3 DNA follows: TGTGCCACCAGTGATGCACAAGCCTACGAGCAGTACTTC. It yields the protein CATSDAQAYEQYF.

The V call is TRBV11-2, the J call TRBJ2-1, with TRBD2 matching over 8 bases. Germline lookup yields CDR1 SGHAT and CDR2 FQNNGV. The trim removed 1 base at V and 7 bases at J, leaving 6 bases unmatched. The CDR3 sequence is 15 residues long. CDR3 coding DNA: TGTGCCAGCAGCTTAGGGGCGGGAGGACGGAATGAGCAGTTCTTC. It yields the protein CASSLGAGGRNEQFF.

The rearrangement links TRBV5-1 to TRBJ1-6; D is unresolved. Germline assignment: CDR1 SGHRS and CDR2 YFSETQ. The CDR3 totals 15 residues. The V gene lost 4 bases and the J gene lost 6 bases, with 14 bases spanning the gap. The CDR3 coding sequence is TGCGCCAGCAGCCCCCGCTCAACTGGTAATTCACCCCTCCACTTT. It yields the protein CASSPRSTGNSPLHF.

The V call is TRBV29-1, the J call TRBJ2-7; D possibly corresponds to TRBD1 (5 bases). Germline V gene lookup returns CDR1 SQVTM and CDR2 ANQGSEA. V lost 7 bases to trimming and J lost 3 bases, with 10 bases between them. The CDR3 is 11 residues long. The CDR3 sequence: CSAAQGYEQYF. The DNA for the CDR3 is TGCAGCGCTGCCCAGGGCTACGAGCAGTACTTC.

V and J are TRBV7-9 and TRBJ2-7, with TRBD2 matching 7 bases. The J segment lost 2 bases and the V segment lost 5 bases, leaving 9 bases of the junction unmatched. The CDR3 extends over 15 amino acids. Germline CDR1 SEHNR, CDR2 FQNEAQ (reference sequence). The CDR3 is CASSPRDGGAYEQYF. In DNA form, the CDR3 reads TGTGCCAGCAGCCCCAGAGATGGGGGGGCCTACGAGCAGTACTTC.

The chain recombines TRBV4-3 with TRBJ1-2, with 9 bases fitting TRBD1. Trimming removed 2 bases from V and 7 bases from J; junction bases left unmatched: 2. This CDR3 is 13 amino acids long. CDR1 and CDR2 from the germline V gene are LGHNA and YSLEER. CDR3 in DNA: TGCGCCAGCAGCCAAAACAGGGGGCTTGGCTACACCTTC. Translated, it gives CASSQNRGLGYTF.

The V call is TRBV27, the J call TRBJ2-7, with 11 bases aligning to TRBD2. The J segment lost 6 bases and the V segment lost 0 bases, leaving 7 bases of the junction unmatched. CDR1 is MNHEY, CDR2 SMNVEV, per germline (reference sequence). CDR3 size: 16 residues. In nucleotides, the CDR3 is TGTGCCAGCAGTTTATCAAGGGCTAGCGGGAGGAGCGAGCAGTACTTC. Its translation is CASSLSRASGRSEQYF.

The chain has TRBV29-1 and TRBJ2-7; a possible D gene is TRBD2 (6 bases). The germline V gene encodes CDR1 SQVTM and CDR2 ANQGSEA. V lost 6 bases and J lost 6, with 15 bases in between. This CDR3 spans 12 amino acids. The CDR3 DNA reads as TGCAGCGTCCCCGGGGGAAGGGGCGAGCAGTACTTC. Translating it yields CSVPGGRGEQYF.

The chain uses TRBV14 and TRBJ2-3; 13 positions match TRBD2. This CDR3 is built from 15 residues. The V gene's germline CDR1 is SGHDN and CDR2 FVKESK. V trimming: 6 bases; J trimming: 4 bases; junction bases outside the gene matches: 4. The CDR3 spells CASRRGLAGPDTQYF. Written as DNA, the CDR3 is TGTGCCAGCAGAAGGGGACTAGCGGGACCAGATACGCAGTATTTT.

The chain employs TRBV30 and TRBJ1-1, with 8 bases matching TRBD1. Losses at the gene ends were 4 bases for V and 4 bases for J; bases not matched to a gene: 11. CDR3 length: 15 amino acids. Germline-derived CDR1 and CDR2 are GTSNPN and SVGIG (reference sequence). The CDR3, as DNA: TGTGCCTGGATCCACTGGGGTACAGGGGGCACTGAAGCTTTCTTT. Protein sequence: CAWIHWGTGGTEAFF.

In this sample, this clone turned up once. The V call is TRBV6-5, the J call TRBJ1-2; D gene ambiguous. Germline values: CDR1 MNHEY, CDR2 SVGAGI. Trimming pared 6 bases from V and 1 base from J, leaving 12 bases between. The length of the CDR3 is 14 residues. In DNA form, the CDR3 reads TGTGCCAGCAGCGTAACCCGGGTTAACTATGGCTACACCTTC. Protein sequence: CASSVTRVNYGYTF.

J is TRBJ2-5 and V is TRBV30, with 7 bases that match TRBD1. The germline V gene encodes CDR1 GTSNPN and CDR2 SVGIG (reference sequence). CDR3 size: 15 residues. The V gene end was trimmed by 2 bases and the J gene end by 2 bases; junction bases not matched to a gene: 8. The CDR3, as DNA: TGTGCCTGGAGTATTACGGGACAGCTACAAGAGACCCAGTACTTC. Translation gives CAWSITGQLQETQYF.

The CDR3 nucleotides read TGTGCCAGCGGTACAAAACAGGTGGGGAAGCAGTTCTTC. Its protein is CASGTKQVGKQFF. The chain links TRBV25-1 to TRBJ2-1; D is possibly TRBD1 (5 bases). The length of the CDR3 is 13 residues. Per germline, CDR1 MGHDK and CDR2 SYGVNS. Trimming took off 8 bases at V and 11 bases at J, with 19 bases between the two ends.

In DNA form, the CDR3 reads TGCAGCGTTGACCACCCGGGGGCCTCAGGCGGCTACACCTTC. It yields the protein CSVDHPGASGGYTF. The chain is built from TRBV29-1 and TRBJ1-2; tentative D call: TRBD1 (6 bases). There are 14 residues in the CDR3. Trimming cost V 3 bases and J 8 bases, with 19 bases left between them. Germline V gene lookup returns CDR1 SQVTM and CDR2 ANQGSEA.

The rearrangement uses TRBV5-4 and TRBJ2-3, with unresolved D. Germline lookup yields CDR1 SGHNT and CDR2 YYREEE (reference sequence). The ends were cut back, 4 bases at V and 3 bases at J, with 9 bases in the middle. This CDR3 spans 13 amino acids. Here the CDR3 DNA reads TGTGCCAGCAGCCCCATCTCGACAGATACGCAGTATTTT. Amino acids: CASSPISTDTQYF.

The chain combines TRBV5-1 with TRBJ1-2; a possible D gene is TRBD1 (6 bases). The V end was cut by 4 bases, the J end by 3 bases, with 25 bases between. CDR1 is SGHRS, CDR2 YFSETQ, per germline. There are 18 residues in the CDR3. The CDR3 here is CASSPSAWLLTGDYGYTF. The CDR3, as DNA: TGCGCCAGCAGCCCATCTGCCTGGCTCCTGACAGGTGACTATGGCTACACCTTC.